The present entry profiles one TCR beta chain with its context. Antigen: not known. After removal of 0 bases from V and 6 bases from J, the junction contained 6 bases not matched to a gene. CDR1 is SGDLS and CDR2 is YYNGEE in the germline V gene. This CDR3 is 17 amino acids long. This specimen comes from a study of a mutant IDH1 vaccine in newly diagnosed glioma. Study in general: Once 4-6 weeks had passed after radiotherapy alone, vaccination started, or it started with temozolomide cycles.

The time point denotes: week 23, last vaccination. It was 300 ug of mutant IDH1 20-mer peptide that made up each vaccine dose, given with topical imiquimod. Sequencing was performed with immunoSEQ multiplex PCR; in TCRdb, only in-frame clones are kept and a portion is missing. The sample contains tens of thousands of clones, about 78% of which appear only once. The V gene is TRBV9, the J gene TRBJ2-3; 14 nucleotides align to TRBD2. The sample was PBMCs, taken from a glioma patient whose treatment included an IDH1 peptide vaccine. The sequence came from a woman aged 40-49 years with glioma. Some clones in this sample may be carry-over from other donors' samples. The CDR3 DNA sequence: TGTGCCAGCAGCGTAGCAGGGACTAGCGGGAGTCCCGATACGCAGTATTTT. Its protein product is CASSVAGTSGSPDTQYF.